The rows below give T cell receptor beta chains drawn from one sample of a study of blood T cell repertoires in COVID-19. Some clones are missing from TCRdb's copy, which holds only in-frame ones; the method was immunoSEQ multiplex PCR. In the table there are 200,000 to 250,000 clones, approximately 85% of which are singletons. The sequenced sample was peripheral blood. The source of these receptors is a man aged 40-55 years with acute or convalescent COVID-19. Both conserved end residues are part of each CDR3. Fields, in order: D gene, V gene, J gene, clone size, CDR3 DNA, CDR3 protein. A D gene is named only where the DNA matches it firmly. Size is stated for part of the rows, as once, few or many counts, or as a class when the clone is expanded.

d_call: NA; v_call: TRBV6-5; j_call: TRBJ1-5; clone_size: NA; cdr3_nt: TGTGCCAGCCACGAAGGGGGTATGAGCAATCAGCCCCAGCATTTT; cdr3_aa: CASHEGGMSNQPQHF
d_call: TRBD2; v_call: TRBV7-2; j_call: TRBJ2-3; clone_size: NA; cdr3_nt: TGTGCCAGCAGCTTAAGAAGCGGGGGGGCCTCATATACGCAGTATTTT; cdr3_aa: CASSLRSGGASYTQYF
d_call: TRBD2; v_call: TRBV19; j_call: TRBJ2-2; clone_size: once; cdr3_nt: TGTGCCAGTAGTCTAAGGTCAGCGGGGGGCGCGACCGGGGAGCTGTTTTTT; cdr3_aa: CASSLRSAGGATGELFF
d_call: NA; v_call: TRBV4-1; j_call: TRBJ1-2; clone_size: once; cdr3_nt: TGCGCCAGCAGCCGGACAGAATACTATGGCTACACCTTC; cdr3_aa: CASSRTEYYGYTF
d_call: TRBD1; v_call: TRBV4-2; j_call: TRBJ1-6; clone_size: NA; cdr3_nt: TGTGCCAGCAGGGTCGGGACAGGGGATAATTCACCCCTCCACTTT; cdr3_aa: CASRVGTGDNSPLHF
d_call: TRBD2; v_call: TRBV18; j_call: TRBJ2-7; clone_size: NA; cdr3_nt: TGTGCCAGCTCACCGATTTTAGGACTAGTCTACGAGCAGTACTTC; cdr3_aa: CASSPILGLVYEQYF
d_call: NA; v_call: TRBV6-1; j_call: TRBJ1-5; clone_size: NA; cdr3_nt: TGTGCCAGCAGGCAACCGGGGGTCACCCAGCCCCAGCATTTT; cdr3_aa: CASRQPGVTQPQHF
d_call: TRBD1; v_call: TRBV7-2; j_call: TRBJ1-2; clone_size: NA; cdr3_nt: TGTGCCAGCAGCTTAGCTATGGGACAGCAGAACTATGGCTACACCTTC; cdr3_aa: CASSLAMGQQNYGYTF
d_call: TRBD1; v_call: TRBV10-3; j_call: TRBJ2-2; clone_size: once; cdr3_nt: TGTGCCATCAGGGGACAGGGGGAGACCGGGGAGCTGTTTTTT; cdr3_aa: CAIRGQGETGELFF
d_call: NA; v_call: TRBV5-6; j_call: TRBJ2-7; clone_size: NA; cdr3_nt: TGTGCCAGCAGCTCCCGGAGGGGAGGCCCCTACGAGCAGTACTTC; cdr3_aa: CASSSRRGGPYEQYF
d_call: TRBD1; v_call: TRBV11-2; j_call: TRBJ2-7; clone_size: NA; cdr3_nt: TGTGCCAGCAGTCACGACAGGGTCAACGAGCAGTACTTC; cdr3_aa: CASSHDRVNEQYF
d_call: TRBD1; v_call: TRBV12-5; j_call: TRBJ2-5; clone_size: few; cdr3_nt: TGTGCTAGTGCCATAGACAGGGCGGCGGGCGACTCGAGGGAGACCCAGTACTTC; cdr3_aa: CASAIDRAAGDSRETQYF
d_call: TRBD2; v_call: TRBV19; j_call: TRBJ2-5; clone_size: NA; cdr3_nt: TGTGCCAGTAGTATATGGGGACTAGCGGGGGAAGGGCAAGAGACCCAGTACTTC; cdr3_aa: CASSIWGLAGEGQETQYF
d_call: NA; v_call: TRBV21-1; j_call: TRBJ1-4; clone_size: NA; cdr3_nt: TGTGCCAGCAGCAACGGGACATCGGAAAAACTGTTTTTT; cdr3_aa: CASSNGTSEKLFF
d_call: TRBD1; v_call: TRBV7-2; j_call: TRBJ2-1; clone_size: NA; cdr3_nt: TGTGCCAGCAGCACCCGACAGGGGACCTACAATGAGCAGTTCTTC; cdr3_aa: CASSTRQGTYNEQFF
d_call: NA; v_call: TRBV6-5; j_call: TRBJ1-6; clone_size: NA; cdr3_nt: TGTGCCAGCAGTTATGATTACCGCGATAATTCACCCCTCCACTTT; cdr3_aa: CASSYDYRDNSPLHF
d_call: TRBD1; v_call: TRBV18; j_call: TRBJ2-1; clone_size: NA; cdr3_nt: TGTGCCAGCTCACCCCGGGACAGGGACCACAATGAGCAGTTCTTC; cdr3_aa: CASSPRDRDHNEQFF
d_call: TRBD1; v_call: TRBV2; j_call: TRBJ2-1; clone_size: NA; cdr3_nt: TGTGCCAGCGGGGCCGGGACAGGGAATGAGCAGTTCTTC; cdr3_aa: CASGAGTGNEQFF
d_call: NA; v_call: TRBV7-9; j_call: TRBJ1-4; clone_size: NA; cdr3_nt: TGTGCCAGCAGCTTAGGGAACACAGGTTGGGGTGAAAAACTGTTTTTT; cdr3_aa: CASSLGNTGWGEKLFF
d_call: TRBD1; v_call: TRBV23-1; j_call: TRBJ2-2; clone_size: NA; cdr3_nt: TGCGCCAGCAGTACAATGGGACAGACCTGCAACGGGGAGCTGTTTTTT; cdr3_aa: CASSTMGQTCNGELFF
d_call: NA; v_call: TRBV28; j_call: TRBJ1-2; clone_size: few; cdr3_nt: TGTGCCAGCAGCAGTTCCGGAGCCCACCAATCGGGCTACACCTTC; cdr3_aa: CASSSSGAHQSGYTF
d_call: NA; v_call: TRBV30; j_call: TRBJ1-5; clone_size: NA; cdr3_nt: TGTGCCTGGAGTGATGGGACGGGGGGTCAGCCCCAGCATTTT; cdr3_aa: CAWSDGTGGQPQHF
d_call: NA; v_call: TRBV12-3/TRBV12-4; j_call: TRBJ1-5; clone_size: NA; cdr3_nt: TGTGCCAGCAGTTTGAGCCCAGGCCCCCAGCATTTT; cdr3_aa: CASSLSPGPQHF
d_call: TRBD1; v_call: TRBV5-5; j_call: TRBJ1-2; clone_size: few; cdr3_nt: TGTGCCAGCAGCTTGAGGGGGACAGAGCACTATGGCTACACCTTC; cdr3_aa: CASSLRGTEHYGYTF
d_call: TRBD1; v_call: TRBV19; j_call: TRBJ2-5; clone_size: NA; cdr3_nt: TGTGCCAGTAGCGGACAGGGGGCGCGAGGGCTGGAGACCCAGTACTTC; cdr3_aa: CASSGQGARGLETQYF
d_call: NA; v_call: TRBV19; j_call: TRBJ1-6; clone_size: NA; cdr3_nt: TGTGCCAGTAGTTCTTCCACGAGCTCCTATAATTCACCCCTCCACTTT; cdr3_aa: CASSSSTSSYNSPLHF
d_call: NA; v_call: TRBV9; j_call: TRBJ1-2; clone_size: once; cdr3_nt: TGTGCCAGCAGCAACTACAACGGCTACACCTTC; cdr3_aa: CASSNYNGYTF